The 21 T cell receptor beta chains presented below share a single source sample, sequenced in a study of patients with pleural tuberculosis. TCRdb used MiXCR to reprocess the reads, holding one entry per CDR3 protein. The sample yields under 65,000 distinct CDR3 sequences, about 6.8% seen once. These receptors were taken from a human donor with pleural tuberculosis.

This clonotype occurred many times. The genes are TRBV12-3 or TRBV12-4 and TRBJ1-2; tentative D call: TRBD1 (6 bases). The CDR3 spans 12 residues. V dropped 4 bases and J dropped 7 bases, with 10 bases sitting between them. Written as DNA, the CDR3 is TGTGCCAGCAGTTCCGGGACATTTGGCTACACCTTC. It is translated as CASSSGTFGYTF.

J is TRBJ1-3 and V is TRBV5-1; D not resolved. CDR1 is SGHRS and CDR2 is YFSETQ in the germline V gene. The CDR3 has 16 amino acids. Trimming removed 0 bases from V and 5 bases from J, with 15 bases in between. CDR3 region: CASSLGWMDERNTIYF. DNA of the CDR3: TGCGCCAGCAGCTTGGGGTGGATGGACGAGAGAAACACCATATATTTT.

This clonotype was counted ten times or more. The V and J genes are TRBV20-1 and TRBJ2-4; D not certain. The V gene lost 4 bases and the J gene lost 7 bases, with 11 bases spanning the gap. The CDR3 totals 12 residues. CDR1 is DFQATT, CDR2 SNEGSKA, per germline (reference sequence). The chain's CDR3 is CSATPYDNIQYF. CDR3 sequence (DNA): TGCAGTGCTACCCCGTACGACAACATTCAGTACTTC.

This clonotype was detected many times. The chain recombines TRBV4-2 with TRBJ2-1, with TRBD2 matching 7 bases. Unmatched junction bases numbered 10, after V lost 9 bases and J lost 5 bases. From germline, CDR1 is LGHNA and CDR2 YNFKEQ. This CDR3 has 14 residues. CDR3 bases: TGTGCCAGTCGAAGGCTAGCGGATCACAATGAGCAGTTCTTC. Translated: CASRRLADHNEQFF.

There are many counts of this clonotype. The rearrangement joins TRBV24-1 to TRBJ2-1; no clear D. V lost 4 bases, J lost 4 bases, and 4 bases lay in between. The CDR3 is 12 residues long. From germline, CDR1 is KGHDR and CDR2 SFDVKD. The CDR3 sequence: CATSETYNEQFF. CDR3 nucleotides: TGTGCCACCAGTGAAACATACAATGAGCAGTTCTTC.

With respect to this clonotype: At one end, the junction sequence differs from germline, possibly due to a read error. The gene calls are TRBV20-1 and TRBJ2-3; 9 bases line up with TRBD2. The CDR3 totals 17 residues. Per the germline V gene, CDR1 is DFQATT and CDR2 is SNEGSKA (reference sequence). This chain's CDR3 is CSARDRRGRAITDTQYF. The DNA of the CDR3 is TGCAGTGCTAGGGATAGGCGCGGGAGGGCCATCACAGATACGCAGTATTTC.

Comment on this clonotype: A read error may be the cause here, since a much bigger clone is one base away. V and J are TRBV20-1 and TRBJ2-1; D ambiguous. Trimming pared 5 bases from V and 9 bases from J, leaving 14 bases between. The CDR3 sequence is 12 residues long. Germline V gene lookup returns CDR1 DFQATT and CDR2 SNEGSKA (reference sequence). The CDR3 loop reads CSAGVDWPEQFF. Here the CDR3 DNA reads TGCAGTGCTGGGGTTGACTGGCCTGAGCAGTTCTTC.

The gene calls are TRBV11-1 and TRBJ2-5; TRBD1 matches at 7 bases. The CDR3 extends over 15 amino acids. J lost 2 bases, V lost 6 bases, and 9 bases had no gene match. CDR1 SGHAT and CDR2 FQDESV come from the germline V gene (reference sequence). The CDR3 DNA reads TGTGCCAGCAGTAAAACTGGACAGGTACAAGAGACCCAGTACTTC. Translating it yields CASSKTGQVQETQYF.

In this sample, this clonotype turned up many times. V usage is TRBV10-3 and J usage is TRBJ1-5, with 9 bases aligning to TRBD1. Germline loops: CDR1 ENHRY, CDR2 SYGVKD. CDR3 length: 16 residues. V lost 5 bases and J lost 4; bases outside the gene matches: 9. CDR3 amino acids: CAISTGTGWGNQPQHF. The CDR3 region has the DNA TGTGCCATCAGTACTGGGACAGGGTGGGGTAATCAGCCCCAGCATTTT.

The sample holds many counts of this clonotype. The V gene is TRBV20-1, the J gene TRBJ1-2; a possible D gene is TRBD1 (6 bases). Germline CDR1 and CDR2: DFQATT and SNEGSKA (reference sequence). This CDR3 region has 15 residues. V lost 3 bases and J 6 bases, leaving 20 bases between the germline ends. DNA of the CDR3: TGCAGTGCTAGCGGCGGGGGCACCTCTAAGGATGGCTACACCTTC. This codes for CSASGGGTSKDGYTF.

This clonotype was counted ten times or more. The chain joins TRBV28 to TRBJ1-2, with D hard to call. This CDR3 spans 13 amino acids. Trimming removed 10 bases from V and 5 bases from J, with 17 bases in between. Germline V gives CDR1 MDHEN, CDR2 SYDVKM. CDR3 in DNA: TGTGCCACCCCGGACGGAGACTCTTATGGCTACACCTTC. It translates to CATPDGDSYGYTF.

This clonotype was seen ten or more times. The chain links TRBV12-3 or TRBV12-4 to TRBJ1-1; D gene uncertain. V lost 0 bases to trimming and J lost 10 bases, with 9 bases between them. The CDR3 runs to 12 residues. For the CDR3, the DNA is TGTGCCAGCAGTTTAGCCAGCATCGGAGCTTTCTTT. Amino acids: CASSLASIGAFF.

This clonotype appeared a few times. An end of the junction differs from the germline gene, which may be a read error. The V call is TRBV7-6, the J call TRBJ2-5; TRBD1 agrees at 7 bases. Per germline, CDR1 SGHVS and CDR2 FNYEAQ. This CDR3 is built from 15 residues. CDR3 sequence: CASSLDRAMQETQYF. Written as DNA, the CDR3 is TGTGCTAGCAGCTTAGACAGGGCAATGCAAGAGACCCAGTACTTC.

The sample holds many counts of this clonotype. The chain recombines TRBV28 with TRBJ2-7; tentative D call: TRBD2 (6 bases). The CDR3 runs to 14 residues. V lost 5 bases to trimming and J lost 0 bases, with 11 bases between them. The germline V gene encodes CDR1 MDHEN and CDR2 SYDVKM. The CDR3 is CASSPRGISYEQYF. CDR3 bases: TGTGCCAGCAGTCCGCGGGGTATCTCCTACGAGCAGTACTTC.

There are many counts of this clonotype. The chain has TRBV12-3 or TRBV12-4 and TRBJ2-1; 7 positions agree with TRBD1. J lost 2 bases, V lost 4 bases, and 8 bases had no gene match. The CDR3 has 16 amino acids. This CDR3 reads CASSSPDRATYNEQFF. The CDR3 nucleotides are TGTGCCAGCAGTTCCCCAGACAGGGCCACCTACAATGAGCAGTTCTTC.

This clonotype appeared many times. The chain recombines TRBV12-3 or TRBV12-4 with TRBJ1-1; weak D call: TRBD1 (6 bases). Trimming left V 5 bases short and J 0 bases short, with 13 bases between. The CDR3 is 15 amino acids. The CDR3 nucleotides read TGTGCCAGCAGTCCCACCGGACAGATGAACACTGAAGCTTTCTTT. This translates into CASSPTGQMNTEAFF.

This clonotype was seen at least ten times. The J gene is TRBJ2-1, the V gene TRBV2, with D maybe TRBD1 (5 bases). V lost 4 bases, J lost 4 bases, and 14 bases lay in between. This CDR3 spans 15 amino acids. Germline V gene data show CDR1 as SNHLY and CDR2 as FYNNEI. The CDR3 is CASSVPGRQYNEQFF. As DNA, the CDR3 is TGTGCCAGCAGTGTTCCAGGGCGACAATACAATGAGCAGTTCTTC. Full variable domain (missing parts from reference TRBV2 and TRBJ2-1): EPEVTQTPSHQVTQMGQEVILRCVPISNHLYFYWYRQILGQKVEFLVSFYNNEISEKSEIFDDQFSVERPDGSNFTLKIRSTKLEDSAMYFCASSVPGRQYNEQFFGPGTRLTVL.

A remark on this clonotype: With a much larger clone just one base away, this may be a read error. This sequence joins TRBV7-6 and TRBJ2-2; 9 bases agree with TRBD1. The length of the CDR3 is 16 residues. Germline CDR1 is SGHVS and CDR2 is FNYEAQ. Germline trimming cut 2 bases from V and 3 bases from J; bases unmatched to any gene: 4. DNA of the CDR3: TGTGCCAGCAGCTTACCGGGACAGGGTTACACCGGGGAGCTGTTTTTT. Translated: CASSLPGQGYTGELFF.

This clonotype came up many times. The V and J genes are TRBV28 and TRBJ2-1; 8 positions agree with TRBD1. The germline V gene has CDR1 MDHEN and CDR2 SYDVKM. Losses at the gene ends were 5 bases for V and 2 bases for J; bases not matched to a gene: 5. The CDR3 has 15 residues. In DNA form, the CDR3 reads TGTGCCAGCAGTCCCGACAGGGGAACCTACAATGAGCAGTTCTTC. This sequence encodes CASSPDRGTYNEQFF.

This clonotype was observed at least ten times. The chain is built from TRBV28 and TRBJ1-2, with no clear D. Germline V gives CDR1 MDHEN, CDR2 SYDVKM. The CDR3 has 14 residues. The germline V and J ends were trimmed by 3 bases and 3 bases, with 11 bases remaining between them. The chain's CDR3 is CASSLDGVHYGYTF. The DNA for the CDR3 is TGTGCCAGCAGTTTGGACGGAGTACACTATGGCTACACCTTC.

In its sample, this clonotype was seen many times. V usage is TRBV6-2 or TRBV6-3 and J usage is TRBJ2-3; D not resolved. The CDR3 covers 17 residues. V lost 0 bases, J lost 4 bases, and 17 bases lay in between. Germline CDR1 reads MNHEY; CDR2 reads SVGEGT. The CDR3 bases are TGTGCCAGCAGTTACTCGAGTGTGGGCTCTTACGCAGATACGCAGTATTTT. It specifies CASSYSSVGSYADTQYF.